Each of the 11 T cell receptor beta chains below was sequenced from the same sample in a study of cytomegalovirus exposure and HLA in healthy donors. The PCR had 60 Vbeta and 13 Jbeta primers. Method: immunoSEQ multiplex PCR; TCRdb's copy keeps in-frame clones and lacks some. The sample yields approximately 240,000 clones, approximately 90% seen once. Sequencing was carried out using PBMCs. The receptors stem from a woman between 18 and 30 years old in good health and CMV-seronegative.

The chain has TRBV2 and TRBJ1-1; TRBD1 agrees at 7 bases. CDR3 length equals 13 residues. Trimming cost V 8 bases and J 5 bases; bases outside gene matches: 8. Germline-derived CDR1 and CDR2 are SNHLY and FYNNEI. As DNA, the CDR3 is TGTGCCAGCCAGACAGGGTTGAGTACTGAAGCTTTCTTT. The encoded protein is CASQTGLSTEAFF.

The chain recombines TRBV18 with TRBJ2-7; TRBD2 aligns across 10 bases. Germline V gives CDR1 KGHSH, CDR2 LQKENI. There are 14 residues in the CDR3. After removal of 3 bases from V and 5 bases from J, the junction contained 4 bases not matched to a gene. The DNA of the CDR3 is TGTGCCAGCTCACCTGTACTAGCGGGGCACGAGCAGTACTTC. Translating gives CASSPVLAGHEQYF. Drawing the rest from reference TRBV18 and TRBJ2-7, the complete variable domain is NAGVMQNPRHLVRRRGQEARLRCSPMKGHSHVYWYRQLPEEGLKFMVYLQKENIIDESGMPKERFSAEFPKEGPSILRIQQVVRGDSAAYFCASSPVLAGHEQYFGPGTRLTVT.

The genes are TRBV5-4 and TRBJ2-5; TRBD1 aligns across 8 bases. CDR3 length: 16 residues. Trimming cost V 4 bases and J 5 bases; bases outside gene matches: 13. The germline V gene has CDR1 SGHNT and CDR2 YYREEE (reference sequence). The CDR3: CASSPPGQGGRETQYF. The CDR3 DNA follows: TGTGCCAGCAGCCCGCCAGGACAGGGAGGTCGGGAGACCCAGTACTTC. Complete variable domain (other parts from reference TRBV5-4 and TRBJ2-5): ETGVTQSPTHLIKTRGQQVTLRCSSQSGHNTVSWYQQALGQGPQFIFQYYREEENGRGNFPPRFSGLQFPNYSSELNVNALELDDSALYLCASSPPGQGGRETQYFGPGTRLLVL.

The gene calls are TRBV19 and TRBJ2-5, with TRBD2 matching 15 bases. The CDR3 totals 14 residues. V dropped 6 bases and J dropped 4; count of bases not matched to a gene: 0. Germline V gives CDR1 LNHDA, CDR2 SQIVND (reference sequence). CDR3 nucleotide sequence: TGTGCCAGTAGGGGACTAGCGGGGGGAGAGACCCAGTACTTC. Amino acid sequence: CASRGLAGGETQYF.

This clone has only one observation. CDR3 nucleotides: TGTGCCAGCAGCCCTGGGACAGGGAAAGGATATGGCTACACCTTC. It codes for CASSPGTGKGYGYTF. The rearrangement uses TRBV5-6 and TRBJ1-2; 9 bases map to TRBD1. The CDR3 consists of 15 residues. Trimming took 4 bases from V and 5 from J; bases not matched to a gene: 9. Germline V gene data show CDR1 as SGHDT and CDR2 as YYEEEE.

This chain joins TRBV28 and TRBJ1-2, with 7 bases identical to TRBD1. This CDR3 is 13 amino acids long. V dropped 5 bases and J dropped 6; count of bases not matched to a gene: 6. Per the germline V gene, CDR1 is MDHEN and CDR2 is SYDVKM. The chain's CDR3 is CASSGRDRDGYTF. CDR3 in DNA: TGTGCCAGCAGTGGCCGGGACAGAGATGGCTACACCTTC.

This clone is a singleton in its sample. The rearrangement joins TRBV5-4 to TRBJ1-2; 11 nucleotides match TRBD1. The CDR3 spans 13 residues. The germline gives CDR1 SGHNT, CDR2 YYREEE (reference sequence). Unmatched junction bases numbered 3, after V lost 3 bases and J lost 8 bases. For the CDR3, the DNA is TGTGCCAGCAGCTGGACAGGGGGCGGGGGCTACACCTTC. Translated: CASSWTGGGGYTF.

The genes are TRBV7-9 and TRBJ2-2; TRBD2 agrees at 11 bases. From germline, CDR1 is SEHNR and CDR2 FQNEAQ (reference sequence). The length of the CDR3 is 18 residues. V lost 1 base to trimming and J lost 5 bases; unmatched junction nucleotides: 9. CDR3 residues: CASSLDLAGGPETGELFF. As DNA, the CDR3 is TGTGCCAGCAGCTTAGATTTAGCGGGAGGGCCGGAAACCGGGGAGCTGTTTTTT. Together with reference TRBV7-9 and TRBJ2-2, the CDR3 gives the full variable domain: DTGVSQNPRHKITKRGQNVTFRCDPISEHNRLYWYRQTLGQGPEFLTYFQNEAQLEKSRLLSDRFSAERPKGSFSTLEIQRTEQGDSAMYLCASSLDLAGGPETGELFFGEGSRLTVL.

The V and J genes are TRBV29-1 and TRBJ2-7; 11 nucleotides line up with TRBD2. Germline CDR1 and CDR2: SQVTM and ANQGSEA. Trimming removed 6 bases from V and 3 bases from J; junction bases left unmatched: 7. The CDR3 extends over 14 amino acids. The CDR3 region has the DNA TGCAGCGTGGCCCGGACTAGCGGGCTCTACGAGCAGTACTTC. This gives the protein CSVARTSGLYEQYF.

V usage is TRBV19 and J usage is TRBJ2-3; 16 nucleotides match TRBD2. There are 19 residues in the CDR3. Losses at the gene ends were 3 bases for V and 1 base for J; bases not matched to a gene: 7. Germline values: CDR1 LNHDA, CDR2 SQIVND (reference sequence). CDR3 nucleotide sequence: TGTGCCAGTAGTATGGAGGGACTAGCGGGAGGGCCGCGCACAGATACGCAGTATTTT. Amino acids: CASSMEGLAGGPRTDTQYF. The variable domain in full, completed from reference TRBV19 and TRBJ2-3, reads DGGITQSPKYLFRKEGQNVTLSCEQNLNHDAMYWYRQDPGQGLRLIYYSQIVNDFQKGDIAEGYSVSREKKESFPLTVTSAQKNPTAFYLCASSMEGLAGGPRTDTQYFGPGTRLTVL.

The J gene is TRBJ2-3, the V gene TRBV7-2, with D possibly TRBD2 on 5 matching bases. Trimming stripped 4 bases from V and 2 bases from J, with 10 bases between. CDR1 and CDR2 from the germline V gene are SGHTA and FQGNSA. The CDR3 contains 14 residues. CDR3 DNA sequence: TGTGCCAGCAGCTCCCTCGGGGTCACAGATACGCAGTATTTT. Its translation: CASSSLGVTDTQYF.